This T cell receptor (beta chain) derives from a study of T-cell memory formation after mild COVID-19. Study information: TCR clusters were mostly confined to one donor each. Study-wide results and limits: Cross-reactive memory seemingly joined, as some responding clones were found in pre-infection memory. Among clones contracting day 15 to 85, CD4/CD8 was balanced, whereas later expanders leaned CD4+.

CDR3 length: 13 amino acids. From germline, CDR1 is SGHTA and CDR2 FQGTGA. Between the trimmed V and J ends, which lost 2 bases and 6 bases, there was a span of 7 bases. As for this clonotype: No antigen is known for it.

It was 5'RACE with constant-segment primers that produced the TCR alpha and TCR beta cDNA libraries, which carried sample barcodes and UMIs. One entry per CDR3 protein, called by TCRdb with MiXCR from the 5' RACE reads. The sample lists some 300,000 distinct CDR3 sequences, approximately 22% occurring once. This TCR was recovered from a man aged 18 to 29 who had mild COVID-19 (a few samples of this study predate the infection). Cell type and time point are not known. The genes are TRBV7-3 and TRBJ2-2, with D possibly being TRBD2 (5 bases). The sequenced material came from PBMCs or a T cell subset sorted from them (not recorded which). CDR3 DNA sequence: TGTGCCAGCAGCTTATTAGCGCCCGGGGAGCTGTTTTTT. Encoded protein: CASSLLAPGELFF.